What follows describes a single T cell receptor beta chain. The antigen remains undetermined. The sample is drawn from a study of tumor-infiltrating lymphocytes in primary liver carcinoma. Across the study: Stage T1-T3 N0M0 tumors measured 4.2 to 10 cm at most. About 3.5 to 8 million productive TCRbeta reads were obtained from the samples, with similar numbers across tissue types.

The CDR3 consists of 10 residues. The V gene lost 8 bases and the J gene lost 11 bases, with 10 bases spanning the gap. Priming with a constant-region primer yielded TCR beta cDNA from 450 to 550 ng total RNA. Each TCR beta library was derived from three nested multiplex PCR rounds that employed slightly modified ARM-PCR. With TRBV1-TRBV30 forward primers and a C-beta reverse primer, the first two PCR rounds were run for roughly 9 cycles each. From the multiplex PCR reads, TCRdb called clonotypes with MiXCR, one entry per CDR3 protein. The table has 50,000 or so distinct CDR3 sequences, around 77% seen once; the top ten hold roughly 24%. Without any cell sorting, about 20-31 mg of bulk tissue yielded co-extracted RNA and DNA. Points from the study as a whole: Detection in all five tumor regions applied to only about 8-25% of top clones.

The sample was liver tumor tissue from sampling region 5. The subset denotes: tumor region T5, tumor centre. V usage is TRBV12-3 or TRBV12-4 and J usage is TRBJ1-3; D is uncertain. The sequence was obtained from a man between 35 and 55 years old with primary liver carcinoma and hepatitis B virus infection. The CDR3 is CASSADAIYF. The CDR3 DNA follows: TGTGCCAGCTCGGCGGACGCCATATATTTT.